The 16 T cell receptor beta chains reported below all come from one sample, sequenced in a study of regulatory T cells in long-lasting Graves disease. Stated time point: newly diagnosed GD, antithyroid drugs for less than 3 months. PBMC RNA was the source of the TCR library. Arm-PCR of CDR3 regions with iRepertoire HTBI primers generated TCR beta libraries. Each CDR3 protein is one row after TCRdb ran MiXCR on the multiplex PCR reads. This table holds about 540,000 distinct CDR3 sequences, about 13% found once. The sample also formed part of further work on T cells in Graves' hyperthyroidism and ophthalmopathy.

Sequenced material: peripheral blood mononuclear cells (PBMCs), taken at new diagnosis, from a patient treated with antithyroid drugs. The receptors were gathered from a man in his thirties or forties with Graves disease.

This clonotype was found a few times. The CDR3 reads CASSLGYRGLNEQFF. The CDR3 nucleotides read TGTGCCAGCTCACTCGGCTACAGGGGGCTCAATGAGCAGTTCTTC. The chain employs TRBV18 and TRBJ2-1; 9 bases are a match to TRBD1. The CDR3 covers 15 residues. Per the germline V gene, CDR1 is KGHSH and CDR2 is LQKENI. Trimming removed 4 bases from V and 6 bases from J; junction bases left unmatched: 7.

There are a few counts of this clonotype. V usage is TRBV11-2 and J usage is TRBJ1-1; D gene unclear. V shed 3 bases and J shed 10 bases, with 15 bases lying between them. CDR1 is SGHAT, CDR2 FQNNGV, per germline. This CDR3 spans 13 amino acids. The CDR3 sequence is CASSLERNLGAFF. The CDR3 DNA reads TGTGCCAGCAGCTTGGAACGGAACCTTGGAGCTTTCTTT.

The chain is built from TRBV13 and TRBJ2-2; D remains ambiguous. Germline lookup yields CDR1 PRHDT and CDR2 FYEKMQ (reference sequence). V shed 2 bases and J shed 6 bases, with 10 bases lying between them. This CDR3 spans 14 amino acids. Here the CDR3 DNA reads TGTGCCAGCAGCTTAATAGGGATAGCCGGGGAGCTGTTTTTT. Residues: CASSLIGIAGELFF.

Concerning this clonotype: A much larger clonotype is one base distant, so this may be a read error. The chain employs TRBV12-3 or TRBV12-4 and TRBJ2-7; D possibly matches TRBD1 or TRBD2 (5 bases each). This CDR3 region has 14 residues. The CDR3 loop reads CAAARGRARYEQYF. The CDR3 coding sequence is TGTGCGGCCGCCCGGGGCAGGGCACGGTATGAGCAGTACTTC.

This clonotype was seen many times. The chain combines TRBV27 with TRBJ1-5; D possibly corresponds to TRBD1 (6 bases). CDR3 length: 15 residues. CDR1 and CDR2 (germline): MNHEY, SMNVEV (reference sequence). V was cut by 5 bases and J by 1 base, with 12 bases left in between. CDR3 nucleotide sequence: TGTGCCAGCAGTCACGGGACACAGAGCAATCAGCCCCAGCATTTT. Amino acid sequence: CASSHGTQSNQPQHF.

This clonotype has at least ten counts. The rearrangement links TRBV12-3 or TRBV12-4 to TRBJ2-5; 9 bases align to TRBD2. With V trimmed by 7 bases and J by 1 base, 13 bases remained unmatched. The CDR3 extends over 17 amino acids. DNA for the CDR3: TGTGCCAGCACCCGGTCCCCGGGACTAGCCCCCCAAGAGACCCAGTACTTC. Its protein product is CASTRSPGLAPQETQYF.

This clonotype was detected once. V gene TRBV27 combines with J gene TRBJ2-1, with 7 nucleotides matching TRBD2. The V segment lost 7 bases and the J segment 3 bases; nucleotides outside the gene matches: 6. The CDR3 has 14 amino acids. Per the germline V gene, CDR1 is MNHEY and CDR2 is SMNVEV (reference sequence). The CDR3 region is CASTRLADYNEQFF. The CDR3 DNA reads TGTGCCAGCACAAGACTAGCAGACTACAATGAGCAGTTCTTC.

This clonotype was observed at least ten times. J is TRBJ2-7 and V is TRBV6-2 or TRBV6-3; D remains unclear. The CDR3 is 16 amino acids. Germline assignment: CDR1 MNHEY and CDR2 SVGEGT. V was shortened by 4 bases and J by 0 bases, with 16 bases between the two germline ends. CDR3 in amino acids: CASSFVSTLSSYEQYF. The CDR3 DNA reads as TGTGCCAGCAGTTTTGTGTCGACTCTAAGCTCCTACGAGCAGTACTTC.

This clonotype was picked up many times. CDR3 sequence reads: CASSFMTGSQETQYF. For the CDR3, the DNA is TGTGCCAGCAGCTTTATGACGGGAAGCCAAGAGACCCAGTACTTC. The chain joins TRBV11-2 to TRBJ2-5; a possible D gene is TRBD2 (5 bases). The CDR3 contains 15 residues. Looked up from germline, CDR1 is SGHAT and CDR2 is FQNNGV. V was cut by 3 bases and J by 1 base, with 12 bases left in between. The full variable domain, with the rest looked up from reference TRBV11-2 and TRBJ2-5, is EAGVAQSPRYKIIEKRQSVAFWCNPISGHATLYWYQQILGQGPKLLIQFQNNGVVDDSQLPKDRFSAERLKGVDSTLKIQPAKLEDSAVYLCASSFMTGSQETQYFGPGTRLLVL.

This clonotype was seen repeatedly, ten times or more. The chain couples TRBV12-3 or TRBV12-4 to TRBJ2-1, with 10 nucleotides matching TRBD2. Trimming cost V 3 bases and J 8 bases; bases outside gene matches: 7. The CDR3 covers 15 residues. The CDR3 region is CASSFSEREGYEQFF. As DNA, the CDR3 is TGTGCCAGCAGTTTTAGTGAGCGGGAGGGCTATGAGCAGTTCTTC.

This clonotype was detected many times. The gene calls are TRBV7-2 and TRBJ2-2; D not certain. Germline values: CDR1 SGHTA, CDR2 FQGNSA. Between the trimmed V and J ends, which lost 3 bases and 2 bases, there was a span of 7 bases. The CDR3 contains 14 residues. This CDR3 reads CASSFNPNTGELFF. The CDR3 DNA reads TGTGCCAGCAGCTTCAACCCAAACACCGGGGAGCTGTTTTTT.

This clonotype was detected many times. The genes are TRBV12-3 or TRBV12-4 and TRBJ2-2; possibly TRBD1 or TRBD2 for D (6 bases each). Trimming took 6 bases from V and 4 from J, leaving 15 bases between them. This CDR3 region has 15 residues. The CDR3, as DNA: TGTGCCAGCAGACTAGGGGGGATGGTCACCGGGGAGCTGTTTTTT. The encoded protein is CASRLGGMVTGELFF.

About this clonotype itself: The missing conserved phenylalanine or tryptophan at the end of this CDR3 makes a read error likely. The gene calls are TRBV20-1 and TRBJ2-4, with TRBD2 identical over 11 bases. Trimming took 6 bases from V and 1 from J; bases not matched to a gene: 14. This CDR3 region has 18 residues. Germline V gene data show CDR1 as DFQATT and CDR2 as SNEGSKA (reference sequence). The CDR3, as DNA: TGCAGTGCAAGACCGGGACTAGCGGATCTAGGTGCCAAAAACATTCAGTACCTC. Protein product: CSARPGLADLGAKNIQYL.

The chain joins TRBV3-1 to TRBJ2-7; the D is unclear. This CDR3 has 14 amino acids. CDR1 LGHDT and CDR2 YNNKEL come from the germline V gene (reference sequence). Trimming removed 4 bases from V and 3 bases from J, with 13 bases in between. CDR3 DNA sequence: TGTGCCAGCAGCCCGTTTGACAAATACTACGAGCAGTACTTC. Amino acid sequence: CASSPFDKYYEQYF.

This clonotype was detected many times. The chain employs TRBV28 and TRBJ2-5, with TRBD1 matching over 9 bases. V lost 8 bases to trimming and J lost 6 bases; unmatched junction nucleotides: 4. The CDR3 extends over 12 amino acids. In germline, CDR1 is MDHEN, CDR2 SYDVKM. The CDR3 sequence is CASQTGGQTQYF. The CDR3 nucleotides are TGTGCCAGCCAGACAGGGGGACAGACCCAGTACTTC.

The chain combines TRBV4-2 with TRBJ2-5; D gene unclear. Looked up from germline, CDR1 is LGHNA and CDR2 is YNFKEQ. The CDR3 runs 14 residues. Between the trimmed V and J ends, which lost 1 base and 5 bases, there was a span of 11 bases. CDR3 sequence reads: CASSQGHPRETQYF. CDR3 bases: TGTGCCAGCAGCCAAGGGCATCCGCGGGAGACCCAGTACTTC.